This T cell receptor (beta chain) was recorded in a study of cytomegalovirus exposure and HLA in healthy donors. Study-wide results and limits: Later, TCR association rates were found to vary by HLA locus, highest for DRB1 and lowest for HLA-C. Rare TCR sequences predominated, though certain public TCRs were found in many donors.

A word on this clone: The antigen is undetermined.

PCR was performed using 60 Vbeta and 13 Jbeta primers. TCRdb's table, derived via immunoSEQ multiplex PCR, lists solely in-frame clones and lacks some. This sample has about 120,000 clones; about four fifths occur once, and the top ten carry 3.9%. This CDR3 is 16 amino acids long. Looked up from germline, CDR1 is SGHTA and CDR2 is FQGNSA. V dropped 5 bases and J dropped 2 bases, with 16 bases sitting between them. The chain uses TRBV7-2 and TRBJ2-1; perhaps TRBD2 as D (6 bases). Sequencing was done on a sample of PBMCs. This receptor was taken from a woman aged 25 to 39 in good health and CMV-seronegative. The CDR3 DNA sequence: TGTGCCAGCAGCGCAACTGGGGGGTTCGCCTACAATGAGCAGTTCTTC. This sequence encodes CASSATGGFAYNEQFF.